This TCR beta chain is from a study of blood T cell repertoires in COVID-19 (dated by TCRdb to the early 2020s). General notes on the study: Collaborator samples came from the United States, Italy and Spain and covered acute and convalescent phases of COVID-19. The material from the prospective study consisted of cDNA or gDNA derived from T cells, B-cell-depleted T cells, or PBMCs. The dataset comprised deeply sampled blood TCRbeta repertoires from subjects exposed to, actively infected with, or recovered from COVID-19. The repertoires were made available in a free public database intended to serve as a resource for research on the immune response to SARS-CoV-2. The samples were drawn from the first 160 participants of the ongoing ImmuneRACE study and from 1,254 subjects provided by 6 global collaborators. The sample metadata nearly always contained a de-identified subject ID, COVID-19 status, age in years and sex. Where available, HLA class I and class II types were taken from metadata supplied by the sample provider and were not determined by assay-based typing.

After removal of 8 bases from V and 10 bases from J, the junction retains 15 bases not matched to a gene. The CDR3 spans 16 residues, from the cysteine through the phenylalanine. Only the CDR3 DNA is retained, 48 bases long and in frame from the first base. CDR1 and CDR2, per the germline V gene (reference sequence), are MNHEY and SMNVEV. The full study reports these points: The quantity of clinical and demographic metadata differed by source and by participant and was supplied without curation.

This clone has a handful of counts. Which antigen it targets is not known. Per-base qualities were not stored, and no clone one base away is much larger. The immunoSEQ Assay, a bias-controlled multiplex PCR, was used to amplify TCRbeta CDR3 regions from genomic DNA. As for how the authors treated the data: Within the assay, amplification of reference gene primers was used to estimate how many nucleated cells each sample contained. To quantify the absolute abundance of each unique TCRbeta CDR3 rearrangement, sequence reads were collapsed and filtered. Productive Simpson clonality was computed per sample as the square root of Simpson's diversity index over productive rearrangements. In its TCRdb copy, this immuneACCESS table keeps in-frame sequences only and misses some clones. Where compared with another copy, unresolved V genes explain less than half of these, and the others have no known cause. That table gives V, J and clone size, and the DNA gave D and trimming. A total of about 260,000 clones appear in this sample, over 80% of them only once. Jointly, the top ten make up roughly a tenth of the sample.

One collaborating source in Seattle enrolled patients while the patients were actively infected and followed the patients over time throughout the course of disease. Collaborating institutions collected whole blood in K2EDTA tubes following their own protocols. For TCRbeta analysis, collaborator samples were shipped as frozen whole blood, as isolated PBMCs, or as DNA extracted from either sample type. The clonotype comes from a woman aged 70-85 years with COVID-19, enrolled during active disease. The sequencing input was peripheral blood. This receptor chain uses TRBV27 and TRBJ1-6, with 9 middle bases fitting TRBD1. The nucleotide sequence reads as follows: TGTGCCAGCCGACCCTCGGGACAGGGAGATAGGTCACCCCTCCACTTT. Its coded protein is CASRPSGQGDRSPLHF.